This TCR beta chain comes out of a study of CD8+CD57+ T cells in acquired aplastic anemia. Study at large: Sorted CD4+ and CD8+ cells gave an average of 3.2 ug of DNA. In CD4+ cells, healthy donors produced an average of approximately 11 million reads.

Genomic DNA constituted the template upon which TCR beta VDJ and CDR3 profiling was performed. One entry per CDR3 protein, called by TCRdb with MiXCR from the reads. The sample lists about 420,000 distinct CDR3 sequences; 55% to 75% were seen once. Deletions cut 3 bases from V and 0 bases from J, with 12 bases between. The CDR3 covers 15 residues. Germline V gene sequence: CDR1 SGDLS, CDR2 YYNGEE. This chain uses TRBV9 with TRBJ1-1; D gene uncertain. The receptor's source is a human donor in good health, serving as a control. The specimen was sorted CD4+, CD8+, or CD8+CD57+ T cells (not recorded which) from PBMCs. CDR3: CASSENSLMNTEAFF. As DNA, the CDR3 is TGTGCCAGCAGCGAAAACAGCCTTATGAACACTGAAGCTTTCTTT.